This passage covers 19 T cell receptor beta chains from one sample sequenced in a study of cytomegalovirus exposure and HLA in healthy donors. PCR involved 60 Vbeta and 13 Jbeta primers. This table comes from immunoSEQ multiplex PCR, and its TCRdb copy is limited to in-frame clones, with some not included. The sample records roughly 180,000 clones, around 76% being singletons. The specimen sequenced was PBMCs. The receptors here all came from a man aged 40-49 years in good health and CMV-seronegative.

The gene calls are TRBV19 and TRBJ2-2, with D uncertain. Per germline, CDR1 LNHDA and CDR2 SQIVND (reference sequence). V was clipped by 5 bases and J by 6 bases, with 10 bases between them. The CDR3 consists of 13 residues. CDR3 DNA sequence: TGTGCCAGTAGTCCTCTAGTTTCCGGGGAGCTGTTTTTT. Translating gives CASSPLVSGELFF.

This clone was detected a few times. This sequence joins TRBV15 and TRBJ2-7, with 8 bases matching TRBD1. Germline lookup yields CDR1 LNHNV and CDR2 YYDKDF (reference sequence). CDR3 length: 17 residues. V trimming: 0 bases; J trimming: 5 bases; junction bases outside the gene matches: 12. In nucleotides, the CDR3 is TGTGCCACCAGCAGAGATCCCAGAGGACAGGGTAGGGACGAGCAGTACTTC. Its translation is CATSRDPRGQGRDEQYF.

The CDR3 reads CSVEISRGGGGYTF. CDR3 bases: TGCAGCGTCGAAATAAGCAGGGGCGGAGGAGGCTACACCTTC. V and J are TRBV29-1 and TRBJ1-2, with D perhaps TRBD1 (6 bases). Looked up from germline, CDR1 is SQVTM and CDR2 is ANQGSEA. This CDR3 is built from 14 residues. V was pared by 6 bases and J by 8 bases, with 22 bases between.

The V call is TRBV12-2, the J call TRBJ2-5; TRBD1 was called by the table and not checked on the DNA. TRBV12-2 is classified as a pseudogene. The CDR3 runs to 15 residues. The CDR3 here is CASRLVEDSQETQYF. Written as DNA, the CDR3 is TGTGCAAGTCGCTTAGTGGAGGACAGCCAAGAGACCCAGTACTTC.

This clone has just one count. The chain joins TRBV5-1 to TRBJ2-3; D might be TRBD1 (6 bases). CDR1 SGHRS and CDR2 YFSETQ come from the germline V gene. This CDR3 is built from 15 residues. Trimming left V 4 bases short and J 2 bases short, with 14 bases between. The CDR3 coding sequence is TGCGCCAGCAGCATAACAGGGAGATTCACAGATACGCAGTATTTT. This sequence encodes CASSITGRFTDTQYF.

V gene TRBV15 combines with J gene TRBJ2-1, with D hard to call. This CDR3 spans 17 amino acids. V dropped 0 bases and J dropped 2 bases, with 14 bases sitting between them. Germline V gene data show CDR1 as LNHNV and CDR2 as YYDKDF (reference sequence). CDR3 residues: CATSRDIGTEAYNEQFF. The CDR3 coding sequence is TGTGCCACCAGCAGAGATATTGGCACCGAAGCCTACAATGAGCAGTTCTTC. The full variable domain, completed using reference TRBV15 and TRBJ2-1, is DAMVIQNPRYQVTQFGKPVTLSCSQTLNHNVMYWYQQKSSQAPKLLFHYYDKDFNNEADTPDNFQSRRPNTSFCFLDIRSPGLGDTAMYLCATSRDIGTEAYNEQFFGPGTRLTVL.

V gene TRBV27 combines with J gene TRBJ2-7, with 10 bases aligning to TRBD2. V was pared by 2 bases and J by 1 base, with 5 bases of the junction left unmatched. In germline, CDR1 is MNHEY, CDR2 SMNVEV (reference sequence). CDR3 length equals 16 residues. CDR3 loop: CASSLIGLADSYEQYF. The CDR3 bases are TGTGCCAGCAGTTTAATAGGACTAGCGGATTCCTACGAGCAGTACTTC.

The V gene is TRBV6-5, the J gene TRBJ1-1; 8 nucleotides align to TRBD1. The CDR3 is 14 residues long. Germline CDR1 and CDR2: MNHEY and SVGAGI. V shed 6 bases and J 5 bases; nucleotides not matched to a gene: 8. CDR3 bases: TGTGCCAGCAGACGACTACAGGGGGGGACTGAAGCTTTCTTT. Translated, it gives CASRRLQGGTEAFF.

This clone appeared once. The genes are TRBV11-2 and TRBJ1-1; 7 nucleotides align to TRBD1. V shed 1 base, J shed 3 bases, and the junction held 2 bases outside the gene matches. CDR1 is SGHAT and CDR2 is FQNNGV in the germline V gene. This CDR3 spans 14 amino acids. The CDR3 protein is CASSLGQGYTEAFF. CDR3 bases: TGTGCCAGCAGCTTAGGACAGGGATACACTGAAGCTTTCTTT.

The sample holds one count of this clone. CDR3 region: CASSKGQGATEAFF. The CDR3 bases are TGTGCCAGCAGCAAGGGACAGGGGGCCACTGAAGCTTTCTTT. The chain links TRBV11-1 to TRBJ1-1, with 12 bases matching TRBD1. V dropped 5 bases and J dropped 4; count of bases not matched to a gene: 2. CDR1 is SGHAT, CDR2 FQDESV, per germline (reference sequence). The length of the CDR3 is 14 residues.

This sequence joins TRBV5-4 and TRBJ2-1; 11 bases match TRBD2. The CDR3 totals 15 residues. J lost 12 bases, V lost 3 bases, and 11 bases had no gene match. The germline V gene has CDR1 SGHNT and CDR2 YYREEE (reference sequence). The CDR3 nucleotides read TGTGCCAGCAGCTCCGGACTAGCGGGCAGGGTTGTGCAGTTCTTC. Amino acid sequence: CASSSGLAGRVVQFF.

The J gene is TRBJ2-5, the V gene TRBV4-1, with a weak D call TRBD1 (6 bases). Germline CDR1 and CDR2: MGHRA and YSYEKL. CDR3 size: 18 residues. V lost 0 bases to trimming and J lost 2 bases, with 19 bases between them. For the CDR3, the DNA is TGCGCCAGCAGCCAAGATCGGGGCAGGGGACCTAAACAAGAGACCCAGTACTTC. Amino acid sequence: CASSQDRGRGPKQETQYF.

V and J are TRBV7-9 and TRBJ2-6; D possibly corresponds to TRBD2 (5 bases). CDR1 is SEHNR, CDR2 FQNEAQ, per germline (reference sequence). The CDR3 covers 14 residues. V lost 6 bases and J lost 1, with 7 bases in between. The CDR3 DNA sequence: TGTGCCAGCAGGGGAGCATCTGGGGCCAACGTCCTGACTTTC. It yields the protein CASRGASGANVLTF.

This clone was seen a few times. The chain's CDR3 is CASIGLRSPLHF. CDR3 nucleotide sequence: TGTGCCAGCATTGGCCTCAGATCACCCCTCCACTTT. This chain connects TRBV2 to TRBJ1-6; no clear D. Looked up from germline, CDR1 is SNHLY and CDR2 is FYNNEI. V lost 7 bases and J 10 bases, leaving 11 bases between the germline ends. The CDR3 is 12 amino acids.

This clone was recorded once. This chain connects TRBV6-1 to TRBJ1-2, with D perhaps TRBD1 (5 bases). V dropped 4 bases and J dropped 6 bases, with 15 bases sitting between them. This CDR3 is 14 amino acids long. Germline V gene lookup returns CDR1 MNHNS and CDR2 SASEGT. Here the CDR3 DNA reads TGTGCCAGCAGTGCAGGGATCTGGGGCAATGGCTACACCTTC. Protein product: CASSAGIWGNGYTF.

This clone showed up just a few times. The chain is built from TRBV11-2 and TRBJ2-7; TRBD1 aligns across 8 bases. Germline CDR1 and CDR2: SGHAT and FQNNGV. The V gene end was trimmed by 5 bases and the J gene end by 3 bases; junction bases not matched to a gene: 6. The length of the CDR3 is 14 residues. The DNA of the CDR3 is TGTGCCAGCAGCCACGGACAGGGACACTACGAGCAGTACTTC. Protein product: CASSHGQGHYEQYF.

This clone occurred a few times. The J gene is TRBJ1-1, the V gene TRBV28; D not resolved. CDR3 length equals 14 residues. The ends were cut back, 2 bases at V and 6 bases at J, with 13 bases in the middle. Germline V gene data show CDR1 as MDHEN and CDR2 as SYDVKM. The DNA for the CDR3 is TGTGCCAGCAGTTTAATGGTCGGGAGCCCTGAAGCTTTCTTT. Protein product: CASSLMVGSPEAFF.

This clone was detected once. The DNA for the CDR3 is TGTGCCAGCAGTGACTCGTCTAGAGACAATGAGCAGTTCTTC. Translated, it gives CASSDSSRDNEQFF. The gene calls are TRBV6-4 and TRBJ2-1; D call uncertain. This CDR3 is built from 14 residues. Per the germline V gene, CDR1 is MRHNA and CDR2 is SNTAGT. V lost 0 bases and J 5 bases, leaving 8 bases between the germline ends.

The chain is built from TRBV11-2 and TRBJ2-4; 9 bases fit TRBD1. This CDR3 contains 15 residues. After removal of 6 bases from V and 9 bases from J, the junction contained 12 bases not matched to a gene. Looked up from germline, CDR1 is SGHAT and CDR2 is FQNNGV. The CDR3 loop is CASSIQQGAGIIQYF. The CDR3 nucleotides are TGTGCCAGCAGTATACAACAGGGGGCGGGAATCATTCAGTACTTC.